Shown below are 13 T cell receptor beta chains from a single sample sequenced in a study of T cells in Graves' hyperthyroidism and ophthalmopathy. Researchers amplified the TCR beta CDR3 regions from RNA transcripts. A first-round RT-PCR of the TCR CDR3 used the HTBI primer set. TCRdb fed the multiplex PCR reads into MiXCR, producing one record per CDR3 protein. Here the sample spans approximately 720,000 distinct CDR3 sequences, under 20% being singletons. Input material: blood. The receptor set was obtained from a woman between 45 and 65 years old with Graves' hyperthyroidism that later progressed to Graves' ophthalmopathy.

Comments on this clonotype: Just one base apart from a much larger clone, this may be a read error. The chain is built from TRBV12-3 or TRBV12-4 and TRBJ2-7; no clear D gene. The CDR3 sequence is 13 residues long. V gave up 11 bases and J gave up 0 bases, with 14 bases separating them. CDR3 region: CAGTWTGSYEQYF. The CDR3 DNA is TGTGCCGGCACCTGGACGGGCTCCTACGAGCAGTACTTC.

The chain employs TRBV27 and TRBJ1-1; D not resolved. The V end was cut by 8 bases, the J end by 0 bases, with 13 bases between. In germline, CDR1 is MNHEY, CDR2 SMNVEV (reference sequence). The CDR3 extends over 14 amino acids. In nucleotides, the CDR3 is TGTGCCAGCGTAGGCTTTACCATGAACACTGAAGCTTTCTTT. This codes for CASVGFTMNTEAFF.

This clonotype was recorded many times. The chain recombines TRBV29-1 with TRBJ1-2; D is uncertain. Germline-derived CDR1 and CDR2 are SQVTM and ANQGSEA. Deletions cut 5 bases from V and 0 bases from J, with 16 bases between. The CDR3 has 15 amino acids. The CDR3 nucleotides are TGCAGCGTTTCCGGAGGGCGCCAGGCTAACTATGGCTACACCTTC. Translating it yields CSVSGGRQANYGYTF.

The chain is built from TRBV30 and TRBJ2-1, with D possibly being TRBD2 (5 bases). The CDR3 runs to 14 residues. Between the trimmed V and J ends, which lost 2 bases and 2 bases, there was a span of 10 bases. CDR1 and CDR2 (germline): GTSNPN, SVGIG (reference sequence). The CDR3 sequence is CAWSSGNTYNEQFF. Here the CDR3 DNA reads TGTGCCTGGAGTAGCGGTAATACCTACAATGAGCAGTTCTTC.

This chain uses TRBV27 with TRBJ2-1; D not resolved. Deletions cut 2 bases from V and 7 bases from J, with 6 bases between. The CDR3 spans 12 residues. In germline, CDR1 is MNHEY, CDR2 SMNVEV (reference sequence). For the CDR3, the DNA is TGTGCCAGCAGTTTAAGGACGAATGAGCAGTTCTTC. This gives the protein CASSLRTNEQFF.

J is TRBJ2-3 and V is TRBV9; 10 positions agree with TRBD2. The CDR3 has 15 amino acids. The V and J ends lost 4 bases and 6 bases, in that order; junction bases with no gene match: 8. Germline V CDR1 and CDR2: SGDLS, YYNGEE. In DNA form, the CDR3 reads TGTGCCAGCAGCCAATCTAGCGGGGGTGGTGATACGCAGTATTTT. Translated, it gives CASSQSSGGGDTQYF.

This CDR3 reads CASNQGLMNTEAFF. CDR3 nucleotide sequence: TGCGCCAGCAACCAGGGATTAATGAACACTGAAGCTTTCTTT. The rearrangement links TRBV5-1 to TRBJ1-1; TRBD1 is a possible D gene (5 bases). The germline V and J ends were trimmed by 6 bases and 0 bases, with 12 bases remaining between them. Germline CDR1 reads SGHRS; CDR2 reads YFSETQ. CDR3 length: 14 amino acids.

V usage is TRBV12-3 or TRBV12-4 and J usage is TRBJ2-5, with D possibly TRBD2 on 7 matching bases. Trimming shortened V by 8 bases and J by 2 bases, and 12 bases separated the two germline ends. The CDR3 length is 13 residues. In DNA, the CDR3 is TGTGCCAGCGTAGGGGGGGGGCAAGAGACCCAGTACTTC. This gives the protein CASVGGGQETQYF.

This chain joins TRBV9 and TRBJ1-1; D unresolved. Trimming removed 4 bases from V and 9 bases from J, with 16 bases in between. Germline V gives CDR1 SGDLS, CDR2 YYNGEE. The CDR3 totals 13 residues. Here the CDR3 DNA reads TGTGCCAGCAGCCCTACCGCAGGTAAAAAAGCTTTCTTT. Its protein is CASSPTAGKKAFF.

To note about this clonotype: A junction end diverges from the germline sequence, so it may reflect a read error. The chain couples TRBV11-3 to TRBJ2-3; a weak D match, TRBD1 (6 bases). This CDR3 region has 14 residues. The germline CDR1 and CDR2 sequences are SGHNT and YENEEA. As DNA, the CDR3 is TGTGCCAGCGGCCCCGGACAGAGCACAGATACGCAGTATTTC. This encodes CASGPGQSTDTQYF.

This clonotype was seen many times. CDR3: CSAREDRGHQPQHF. DNA of the CDR3: TGCAGTGCTAGAGAGGACAGGGGGCATCAGCCCCAGCATTTT. The genes are TRBV20-1 and TRBJ1-5; TRBD1 matches at 11 bases. This CDR3 comprises 14 residues. CDR1 DFQATT and CDR2 SNEGSKA come from the germline V gene (reference sequence). Losses at the gene ends were 0 bases for V and 5 bases for J; bases not matched to a gene: 0.

This clonotype was counted a few times. The chain carries TRBV12-3 or TRBV12-4 and TRBJ1-2, with a possible D match to TRBD1 (6 bases). Trimming removed 7 bases from V and 2 bases from J, with 11 bases in between. The CDR3 sequence is 13 residues long. As DNA, the CDR3 is TGTGCCAGCAAGCAGGGGCCCAACTATGGCTACACCTTC. Protein sequence: CASKQGPNYGYTF.

This clonotype was counted a few times. The CDR3 DNA reads as TGTGCCATAGGGGACAGGAGCTCCTACGAGCAGTACTTC. Protein sequence: CAIGDRSSYEQYF. The rearrangement links TRBV6-1 to TRBJ2-7, with 8 bases fitting TRBD1. With V trimmed by 10 bases and J by 0 bases, 5 bases remained unmatched. From germline, CDR1 is MNHNS and CDR2 SASEGT. The CDR3 is 13 residues long.